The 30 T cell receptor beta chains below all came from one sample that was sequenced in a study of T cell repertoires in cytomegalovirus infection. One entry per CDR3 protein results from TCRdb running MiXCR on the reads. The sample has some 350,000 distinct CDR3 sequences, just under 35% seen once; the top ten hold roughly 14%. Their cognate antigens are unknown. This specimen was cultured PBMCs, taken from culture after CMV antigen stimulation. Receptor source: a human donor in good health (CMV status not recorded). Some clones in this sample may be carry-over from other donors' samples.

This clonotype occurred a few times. CDR3 DNA: TGCGCCAGCAGCCAAGATACGGGGGGAACGCAGTATTTT. Protein product: CASSQDTGGTQYF. J is TRBJ2-3 and V is TRBV4-1, with 7 bases that match TRBD2. The CDR3 contains 13 residues. V trimming: 0 bases; J trimming: 9 bases; junction bases outside the gene matches: 3. Germline V gene lookup returns CDR1 MGHRA and CDR2 YSYEKL.

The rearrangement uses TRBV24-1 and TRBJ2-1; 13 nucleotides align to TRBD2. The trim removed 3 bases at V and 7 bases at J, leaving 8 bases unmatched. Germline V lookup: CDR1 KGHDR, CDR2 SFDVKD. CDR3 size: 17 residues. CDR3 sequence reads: CATSDPGLAGVWNEQFF. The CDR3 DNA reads TGTGCCACCAGTGATCCCGGACTAGCGGGAGTGTGGAATGAGCAGTTCTTC.

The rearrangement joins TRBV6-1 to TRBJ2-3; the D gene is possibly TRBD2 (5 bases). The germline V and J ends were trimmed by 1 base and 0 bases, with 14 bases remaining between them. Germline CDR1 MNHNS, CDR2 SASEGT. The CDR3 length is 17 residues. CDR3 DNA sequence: TGTGCCAGCAGTGAAGAAGGACCCTTAGCGAGCACAGATACGCAGTATTTT. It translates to CASSEEGPLASTDTQYF.

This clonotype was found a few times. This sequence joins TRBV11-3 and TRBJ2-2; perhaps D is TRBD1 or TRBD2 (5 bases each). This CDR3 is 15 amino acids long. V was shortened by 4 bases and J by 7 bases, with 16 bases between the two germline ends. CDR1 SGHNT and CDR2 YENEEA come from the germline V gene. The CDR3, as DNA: TGTGCCAGCAGCTCAAGCGGACATTATAACGGGGAGCTGTTTTTT. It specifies CASSSSGHYNGELFF.

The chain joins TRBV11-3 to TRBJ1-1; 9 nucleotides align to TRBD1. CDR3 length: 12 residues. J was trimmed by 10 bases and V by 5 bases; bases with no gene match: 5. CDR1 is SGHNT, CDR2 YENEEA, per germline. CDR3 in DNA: TGTGCCAGCAGCCCTGGACAGGGGAGAGCTTTCTTT. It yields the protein CASSPGQGRAFF.

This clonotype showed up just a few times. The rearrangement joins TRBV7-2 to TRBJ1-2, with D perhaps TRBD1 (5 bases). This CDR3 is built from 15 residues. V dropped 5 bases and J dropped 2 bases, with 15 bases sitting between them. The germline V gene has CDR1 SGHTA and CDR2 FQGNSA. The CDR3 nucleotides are TGTGCCAGCAGCATCTCCGGGACCGAGAACTATGGCTACACCTTC. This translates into CASSISGTENYGYTF.

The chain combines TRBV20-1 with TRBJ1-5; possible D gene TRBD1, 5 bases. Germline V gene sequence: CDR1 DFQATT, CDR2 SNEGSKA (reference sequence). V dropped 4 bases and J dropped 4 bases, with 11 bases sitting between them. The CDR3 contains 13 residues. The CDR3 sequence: CSATWDLNQPQHF. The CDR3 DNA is TGCAGTGCTACTTGGGACCTAAATCAGCCCCAGCATTTT.

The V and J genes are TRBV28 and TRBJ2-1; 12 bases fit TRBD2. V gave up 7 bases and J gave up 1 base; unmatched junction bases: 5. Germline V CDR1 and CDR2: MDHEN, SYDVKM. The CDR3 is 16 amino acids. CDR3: CASMTSGSSSYNEQFF. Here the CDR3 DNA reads TGTGCCAGCATGACTAGCGGGAGTTCGTCCTACAATGAGCAGTTCTTC.

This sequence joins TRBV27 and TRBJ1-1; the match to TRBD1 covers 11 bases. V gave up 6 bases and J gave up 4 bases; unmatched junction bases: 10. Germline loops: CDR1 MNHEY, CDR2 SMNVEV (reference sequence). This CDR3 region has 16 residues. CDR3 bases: TGTGCCAGCAGCCCCTTTAGGACAGGGGGCACCACTGAAGCTTTCTTT. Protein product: CASSPFRTGGTTEAFF.

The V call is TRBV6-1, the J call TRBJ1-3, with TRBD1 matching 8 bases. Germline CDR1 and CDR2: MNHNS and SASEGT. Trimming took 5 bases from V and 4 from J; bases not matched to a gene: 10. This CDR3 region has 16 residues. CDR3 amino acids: CASSPQGGKKGNTIYF. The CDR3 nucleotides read TGTGCCAGCAGTCCACAGGGGGGGAAGAAAGGAAACACCATATATTTT.

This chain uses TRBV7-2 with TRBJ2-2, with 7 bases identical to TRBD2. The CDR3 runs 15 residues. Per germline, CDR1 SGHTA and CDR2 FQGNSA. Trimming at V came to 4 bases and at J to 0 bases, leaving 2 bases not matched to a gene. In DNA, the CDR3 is TGTGCCAGCAGCTCTAGCGGACCGAACACCGGGGAGCTGTTTTTT. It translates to CASSSSGPNTGELFF.

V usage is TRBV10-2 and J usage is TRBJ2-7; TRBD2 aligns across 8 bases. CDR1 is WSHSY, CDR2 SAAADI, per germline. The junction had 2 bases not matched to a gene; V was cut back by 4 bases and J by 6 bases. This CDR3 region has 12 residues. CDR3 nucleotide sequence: TGCGCCAGCAGTGGCGGGAGGAGCGAGCAGTACGTC. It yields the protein CASSGGRSEQYV.

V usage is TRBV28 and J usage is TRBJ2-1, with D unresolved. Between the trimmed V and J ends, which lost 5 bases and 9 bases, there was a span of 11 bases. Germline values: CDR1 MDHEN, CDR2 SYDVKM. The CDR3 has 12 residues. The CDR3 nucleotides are TGTGCCAGCAGTACCAGGATCGGTGAGCAGTTCTTC. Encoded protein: CASSTRIGEQFF.

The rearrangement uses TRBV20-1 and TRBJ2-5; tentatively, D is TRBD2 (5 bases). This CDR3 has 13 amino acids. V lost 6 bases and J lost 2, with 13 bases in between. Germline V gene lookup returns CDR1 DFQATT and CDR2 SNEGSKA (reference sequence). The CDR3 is CSAQHWTQETQYF. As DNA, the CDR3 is TGCAGTGCCCAACACTGGACTCAAGAGACCCAGTACTTC.

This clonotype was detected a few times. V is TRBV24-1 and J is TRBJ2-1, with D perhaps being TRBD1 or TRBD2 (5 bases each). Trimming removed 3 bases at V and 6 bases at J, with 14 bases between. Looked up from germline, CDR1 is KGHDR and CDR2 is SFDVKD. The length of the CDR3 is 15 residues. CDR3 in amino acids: CATSDVQGVGNEQFF. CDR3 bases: TGTGCCACCAGTGATGTTCAGGGAGTAGGCAATGAGCAGTTCTTC.

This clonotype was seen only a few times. This CDR3 reads CASSPPPAATDTQYF. In DNA, the CDR3 is TGTGCCAGCAGCCCCCCCCCGGCGGCCACAGATACGCAGTATTTT. The chain employs TRBV7-8 and TRBJ2-3, with D uncertain. V lost 5 bases, J lost 2 bases, and 14 bases lay in between. The CDR3 is 15 amino acids. The germline gives CDR1 SGHVS, CDR2 FQNEAQ.

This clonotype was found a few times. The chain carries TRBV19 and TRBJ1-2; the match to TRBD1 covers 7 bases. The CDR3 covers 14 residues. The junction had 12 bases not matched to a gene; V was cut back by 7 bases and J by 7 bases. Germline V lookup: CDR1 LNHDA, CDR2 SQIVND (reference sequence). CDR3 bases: TGTGCCAGTACCTATTTTTCGACAGGGACTGGCTACACCTTC. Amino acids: CASTYFSTGTGYTF. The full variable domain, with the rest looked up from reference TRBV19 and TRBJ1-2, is DGGITQSPKYLFRKEGQNVTLSCEQNLNHDAMYWYRQDPGQGLRLIYYSQIVNDFQKGDIAEGYSVSREKKESFPLTVTSAQKNPTAFYLCASTYFSTGTGYTFGSGTRLTVV.

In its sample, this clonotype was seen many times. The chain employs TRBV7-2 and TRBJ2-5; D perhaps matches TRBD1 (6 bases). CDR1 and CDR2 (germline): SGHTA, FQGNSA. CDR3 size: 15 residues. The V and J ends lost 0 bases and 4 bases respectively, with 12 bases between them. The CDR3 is CASSLALGRGETQYF. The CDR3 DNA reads TGTGCCAGCAGCTTAGCGTTGGGCAGGGGAGAGACCCAGTACTTC. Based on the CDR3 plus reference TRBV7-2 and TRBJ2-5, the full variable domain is GAGVSQSPSNKVTEKGKDVELRCDPISGHTALYWYRQSLGQGLEFLIYFQGNSAPDKSGLPSDRFSAERTGGSVSTLTIQRTQQEDSAVYLCASSLALGRGETQYFGPGTRLLVL.

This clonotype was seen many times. The CDR3 DNA reads TGCGCCAGCGCCTCACAGGGGATGAACACTGAAGCTTTCTTT. Encoded protein: CASASQGMNTEAFF. The chain links TRBV5-1 to TRBJ1-1, with 7 nucleotides matching TRBD1. There are 14 residues in the CDR3. Germline assignment: CDR1 SGHRS and CDR2 YFSETQ. The ends lost 7 bases at V and 0 bases at J; junction bases unmatched: 6. The full variable domain, completed using reference TRBV5-1 and TRBJ1-1, is KAGVTQTPRYLIKTRGQQVTLSCSPISGHRSVSWYQQTPGQGLQFLFEYFSETQRNKGNFPGRFSGRQFSNSRSEMNVSTLELGDSALYLCASASQGMNTEAFFGQGTRLTVV.

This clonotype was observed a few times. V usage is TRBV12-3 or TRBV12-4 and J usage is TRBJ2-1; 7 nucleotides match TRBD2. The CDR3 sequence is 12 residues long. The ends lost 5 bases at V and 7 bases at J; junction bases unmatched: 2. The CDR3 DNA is TGTGCCAGCAGTGGACTAGTGAATGAGCAGTTCTTC. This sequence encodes CASSGLVNEQFF.

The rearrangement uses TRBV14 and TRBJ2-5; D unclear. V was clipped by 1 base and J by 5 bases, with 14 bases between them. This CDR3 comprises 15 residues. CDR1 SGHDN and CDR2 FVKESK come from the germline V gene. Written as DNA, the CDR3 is TGTGCCAGCAGCCAAGTAGAAGGTGGGAAGGAGACCCAGTACTTC. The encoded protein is CASSQVEGGKETQYF.

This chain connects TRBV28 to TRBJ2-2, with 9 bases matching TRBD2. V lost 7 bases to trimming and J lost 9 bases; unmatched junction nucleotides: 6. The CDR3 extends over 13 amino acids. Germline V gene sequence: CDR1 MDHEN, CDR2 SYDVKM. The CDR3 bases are TGTGCCAGCATTGATAGCGGGAGTCGGGAGCTGTTTTTT. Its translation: CASIDSGSRELFF.

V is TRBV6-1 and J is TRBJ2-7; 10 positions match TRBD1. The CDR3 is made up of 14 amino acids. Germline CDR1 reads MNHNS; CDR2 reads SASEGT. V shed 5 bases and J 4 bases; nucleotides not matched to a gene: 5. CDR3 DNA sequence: TGTGCCAGCAGTCTCGGACAGGGGGTTTACGAGCAGTACGTC. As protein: CASSLGQGVYEQYV.

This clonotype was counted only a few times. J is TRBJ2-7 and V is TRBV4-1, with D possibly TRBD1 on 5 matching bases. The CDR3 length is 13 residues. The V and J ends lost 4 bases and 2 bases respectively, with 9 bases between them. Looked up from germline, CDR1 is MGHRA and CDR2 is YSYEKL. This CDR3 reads CASSPRTTYEQYV. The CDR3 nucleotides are TGCGCCAGCAGCCCGAGGACAACCTACGAGCAGTACGTC.

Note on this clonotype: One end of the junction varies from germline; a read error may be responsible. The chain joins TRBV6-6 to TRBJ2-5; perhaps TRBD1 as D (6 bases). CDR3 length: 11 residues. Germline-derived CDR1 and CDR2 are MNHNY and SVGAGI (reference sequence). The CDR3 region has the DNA TGTGCCACCAGTAACAGGGCGCTCCAGTACTTC. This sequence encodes CATSNRALQYF.

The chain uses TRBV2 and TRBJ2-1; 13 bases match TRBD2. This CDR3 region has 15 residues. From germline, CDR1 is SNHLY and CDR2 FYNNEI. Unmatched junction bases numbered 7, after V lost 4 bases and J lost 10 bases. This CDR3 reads CASSVGLAGNGEQFF. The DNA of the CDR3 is TGTGCCAGCAGTGTGGGACTAGCGGGAAACGGAGAGCAGTTCTTC.

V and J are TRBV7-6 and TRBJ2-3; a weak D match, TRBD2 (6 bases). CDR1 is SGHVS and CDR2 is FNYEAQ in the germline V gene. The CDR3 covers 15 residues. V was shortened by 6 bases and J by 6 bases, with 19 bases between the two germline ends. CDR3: CASRHGLAPQDTQYF. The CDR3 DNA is TGTGCCAGCAGGCATGGGCTAGCGCCGCAGGATACGCAGTATTTT.

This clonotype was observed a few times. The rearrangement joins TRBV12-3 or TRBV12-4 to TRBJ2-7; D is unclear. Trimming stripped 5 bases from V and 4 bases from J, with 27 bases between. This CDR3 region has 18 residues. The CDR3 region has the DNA TGTGCCAGCAGTCCCCGAGGAACACGAGGACGGCCTTATTACGAGCAGTACGTC. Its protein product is CASSPRGTRGRPYYEQYV.

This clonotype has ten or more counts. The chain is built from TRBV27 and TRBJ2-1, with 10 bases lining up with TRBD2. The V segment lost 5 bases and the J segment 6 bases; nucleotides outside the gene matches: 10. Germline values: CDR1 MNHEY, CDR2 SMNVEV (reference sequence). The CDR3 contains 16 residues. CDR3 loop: CASSGPSGRPLNEQFF. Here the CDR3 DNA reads TGTGCCAGCAGTGGTCCTAGCGGGAGACCCCTCAATGAGCAGTTCTTC.

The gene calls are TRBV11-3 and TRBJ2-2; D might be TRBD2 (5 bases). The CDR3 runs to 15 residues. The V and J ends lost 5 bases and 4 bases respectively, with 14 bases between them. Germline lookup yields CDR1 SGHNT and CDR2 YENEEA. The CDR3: CASSQTDSFTGELFF. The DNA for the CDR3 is TGTGCCAGCAGCCAGACGGACTCTTTCACCGGGGAGCTGTTTTTT. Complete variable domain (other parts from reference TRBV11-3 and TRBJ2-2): EAGVVQSPRYKIIEKKQPVAFWCNPISGHNTLYWYLQNLGQGPELLIRYENEEAVDDSQLPKDRFSAERLKGVDSTLKIQPAELGDSAVYLCASSQTDSFTGELFFGEGSRLTVL.